This record covers a single T cell receptor (beta chain). One junction end disagrees with the germline gene, perhaps due to a read error. For the second PCR, which ran for about 7 to 11 cycles, a sample-barcoded 5' primer and a J-beta primer mix were used. TCRdb redid the calling of the 5' RACE reads with MiXCR, one entry per CDR3 protein. This sample has more than 1,000,000 distinct CDR3 sequences, with approximately 25% found just once. The data were obtained in a study of blood T cells in healthy people across ages. The CDR3 covers 11 residues. The data were also submitted as part of a second study, on T cells of mothers and their children.

The sequenced sample consisted of blood. The TCR sequence derives from a girl aged 2-9 years in good health. This chain connects TRBV12-3 or TRBV12-4 to TRBJ2-5; possibly TRBD1 or TRBD2 for D (6 bases each). CDR3 sequence (DNA): TGTGCCAGCAGTTTAAAGGGGGGCGGTTTCTTC. Its translation is CASSLKGGGFF.